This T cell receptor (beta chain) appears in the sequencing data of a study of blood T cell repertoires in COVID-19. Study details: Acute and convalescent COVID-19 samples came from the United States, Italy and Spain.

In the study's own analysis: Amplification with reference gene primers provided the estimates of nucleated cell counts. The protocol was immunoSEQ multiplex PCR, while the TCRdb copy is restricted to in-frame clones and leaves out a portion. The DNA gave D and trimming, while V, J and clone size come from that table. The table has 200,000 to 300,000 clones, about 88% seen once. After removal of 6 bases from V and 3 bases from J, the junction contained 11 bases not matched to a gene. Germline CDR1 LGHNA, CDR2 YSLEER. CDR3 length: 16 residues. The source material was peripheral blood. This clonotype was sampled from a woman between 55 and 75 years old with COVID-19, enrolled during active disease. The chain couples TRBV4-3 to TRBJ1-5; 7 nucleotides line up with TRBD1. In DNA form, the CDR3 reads TGCGCCAGCAGTCTTTACTACGGGACAGTCAATCAGCCCCAGCATTTT. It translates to CASSLYYGTVNQPQHF.